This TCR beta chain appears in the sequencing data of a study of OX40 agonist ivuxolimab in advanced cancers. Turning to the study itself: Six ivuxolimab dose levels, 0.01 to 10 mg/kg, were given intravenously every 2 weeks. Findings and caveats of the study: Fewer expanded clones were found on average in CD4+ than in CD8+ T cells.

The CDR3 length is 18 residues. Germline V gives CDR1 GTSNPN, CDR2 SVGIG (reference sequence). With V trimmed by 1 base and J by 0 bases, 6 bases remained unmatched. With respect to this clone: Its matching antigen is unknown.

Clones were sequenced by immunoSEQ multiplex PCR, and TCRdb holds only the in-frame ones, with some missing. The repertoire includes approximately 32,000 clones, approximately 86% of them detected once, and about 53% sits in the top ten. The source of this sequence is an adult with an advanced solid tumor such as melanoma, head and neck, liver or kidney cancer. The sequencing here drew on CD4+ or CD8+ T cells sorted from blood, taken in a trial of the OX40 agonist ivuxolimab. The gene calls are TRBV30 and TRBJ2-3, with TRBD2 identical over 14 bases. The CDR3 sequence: CAWSGGTSGGTSTDTQYF. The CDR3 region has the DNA TGTGCCTGGAGTGGCGGGACTAGCGGGGGAACTAGCACAGATACGCAGTATTTT.